These T cell receptor beta chains were read from a single sample in a study of T cell repertoires in cytomegalovirus infection. No antigen has been identified for these receptors. TCRdb re-analysed the reads in MiXCR, keeping a single row per CDR3 protein. The table has approximately 910,000 distinct CDR3 sequences, approximately 33% seen once. The source was cultured CD8+ T cells from PBMCs, collected from culture after CMV antigen stimulation. The receptor source for this set is a human donor in good health (CMV status not recorded). Some clones in this sample may be carry-over from other donors' samples. CDR3s include the opening cysteine and the closing phenylalanine or tryptophan. The D gene is left open where the match is weak. Size values are once, few and many counts, or a class for expanded clones, and some rows have none.

>19|TRBD2|TRBV7-6|TRBJ2-1|many
CASSLKGGLAGGINNEQFF
TGTGCCAGCAGCTTAAAGGGCGGACTAGCGGGGGGCATAAACAATGAGCAGTTCTTC
>17|TRBD2|TRBV11-2|TRBJ2-2|once
CASSFYPSGGDTGELFF
TGTGCCAGCAGCTTTTACCCAAGCGGGGGCGACACCGGGGAGCTGTTTTTT
>14|-|TRBV7-8|TRBJ2-5|many
CASSLKGYQETQYF
TGTGCCAGCAGCTTAAAGGGGTACCAAGAGACCCAGTACTTC
>11|-|TRBV7-2|TRBJ2-1|few
CVSCRDLGQFF
TGTGTCAGCTGCCGGGATTTAGGGCAGTTCTTC
>15|-|TRBV27|TRBJ1-6|-
CASSLSPHYNSPLHF
TGTGCCAGCAGTTTATCCCCACACTATAATTCACCCCTCCACTTT
>14|-|TRBV5-4|TRBJ2-5|many
CASSLEGRQETQYF
TGTGCCAGCAGTTTGGAGGGGAGGCAAGAGACCCAGTACTTC
>16|-|TRBV12-5|TRBJ1-2|many
CASGAAWTSDQGGYTF
TGTGCTAGTGGTGCGGCTTGGACATCCGACCAAGGAGGCTACACCTTC
>14|-|TRBV12-3/TRBV12-4|TRBJ2-1|-
CASRGEGAYNEQFF
TGTGCCAGCAGGGGGGAGGGGGCTTACAATGAGCAGTTCTTC
>15|-|TRBV19|TRBJ1-1|few
CASSRKGVPNTEAFF
TGTGCCAGTTCCAGGAAAGGGGTTCCGAACACTGAAGCTTTCTTT
>12|-|TRBV6-6|TRBJ1-1|-
CASETGNTEAFF
TGTGCCAGTGAAACAGGGAACACTGAAGCTTTCTTT
>15|-|TRBV4-3|TRBJ1-4|-
CASSQEGGTGEKLFF
TGCGCCAGCAGCCAAGAAGGGGGAACGGGCGAAAAACTGTTTTTT
>10|-|TRBV7-9|TRBJ1-2|-
CASSVHGYTF
TGTGCCAGCAGCGTACATGGCTACACCTTC
>14|TRBD2|TRBV12-3/TRBV12-4|TRBJ2-5|many
CASSLPSGGETQYF
TGTGCCAGCAGTTTACCTAGCGGGGGAGAGACCCAGTACTTC
>17|TRBD2|TRBV7-4|TRBJ2-5|-
CASSPNGLAGPQETQYF
TGTGCCAGCAGCCCAAATGGACTAGCGGGTCCCCAAGAGACCCAGTACTTC
>16|TRBD2|TRBV7-2|TRBJ2-1|many
CASSLTAGLAGNEQFF
TGTGCCAGCAGCTTAACAGCGGGACTAGCCGGCAATGAGCAGTTCTTC
>14|TRBD1|TRBV27|TRBJ1-1|-
CASATTGGATEAFF
TGTGCCAGCGCCACGACAGGGGGGGCCACTGAAGCTTTCTTT
>15|-|TRBV27|TRBJ2-1|few
CASTWGGPSGNEQFF
TGTGCCAGCACCTGGGGTGGGCCCAGTGGCAATGAGCAGTTCTTC
>14|-|TRBV2|TRBJ1-2|few
CASSEVQANYGYTF
TGTGCCAGCAGTGAAGTACAGGCTAACTATGGCTACACCTTC
>15|-|TRBV4-3|TRBJ1-5|few
CASSQVIRPNQPQHF
TGCGCCAGCAGCCAGGTCATTCGGCCCAATCAGCCCCAGCATTTT
>18|-|TRBV4-1|TRBJ2-5|few
CASSQDFFLRQEQETQYF
TGCGCCAGCAGCCAAGATTTTTTCCTGAGACAGGAGCAAGAGACCCAGTACTTC
>19|-|TRBV12-5|TRBJ2-2|few
CASGWSLDGQRPTGGELFF
TGTGCTAGTGGTTGGTCTCTGGACGGTCAGAGGCCCACAGGGGGGGAGCTGTTTTTT
>16|-|TRBV5-1|TRBJ2-7|-
CASSSGGQEGVYEQYF
TGCGCCAGCAGCTCGGGGGGCCAGGAGGGAGTCTACGAGCAGTACTTC
>17|TRBD2|TRBV12-3/TRBV12-4|TRBJ2-1|-
CASSYTSGGPPFNEQFF
TGTGCCAGCAGCTACACTAGCGGGGGGCCTCCTTTTAATGAGCAGTTCTTC
>13|-|TRBV7-6|TRBJ1-4|few
CASTPGGNEKLFF
TGTGCCAGCACCCCGGGGGGTAATGAAAAACTGTTTTTT
>15|TRBD2|TRBV7-6|TRBJ2-3|-
CASSPRAGDTDTQYF
TGTGCCAGCAGCCCTCGAGCGGGGGACACAGATACGCAGTATTTT
>16|-|TRBV6-2/TRBV6-3|TRBJ1-1|many
CASSSRAGAWNTEAFF
TGTGCCAGCAGTTCCCGGGCAGGGGCCTGGAACACTGAAGCTTTCTTT
>13|TRBD1|TRBV7-6|TRBJ2-1|many
CASSSGQGNEQFF
TGTGCCAGCAGCTCGGGACAGGGCAATGAGCAGTTCTTC
>15|-|TRBV25-1|TRBJ1-1|-
CASSSLTKRNTEAFF
TGTGCCAGCAGTTCCCTAACAAAACGGAACACTGAAGCTTTCTTT
>17|-|TRBV6-2/TRBV6-3|TRBJ2-5|-
CASSFTLRRTDQETQYF
TGTGCCAGCAGTTTCACCTTACGGCGGACAGACCAAGAGACCCAGTACTTC
>15|TRBD1|TRBV7-9|TRBJ1-6|few
CASSSTGSGRSPLHF
TGTGCCAGCAGCTCGACAGGGTCTGGCAGGTCACCCCTCCACTTT
>15|-|TRBV14|TRBJ2-3|-
CASSRPDSFPDTQYF
TGTGCCAGCAGCCGCCCGGACTCTTTTCCAGATACGCAGTATTTT
>13|-|TRBV7-9|TRBJ2-7|-
CASSLESTYEQYF
TGTGCCAGCAGCTTAGAGTCGACCTACGAGCAGTACTTC
>16|TRBD1|TRBV6-1|TRBJ1-6|few
CASSVTGSSYNSPLHF
TGTGCCAGCAGCGTGACAGGGAGCTCCTATAATTCACCCCTCCACTTT
>15|-|TRBV2|TRBJ1-5|-
CASSDTAYGNQPQHF
TGTGCCAGCAGTGATACGGCGTATGGCAATCAGCCCCAGCATTTT
>16|-|TRBV11-3|TRBJ2-2|few
CASSFRGNRNTGELFF
TGTGCCAGCAGCTTCCGGGGAAACCGGAACACCGGGGAGCTGTTTTTT
>15|-|TRBV7-9|TRBJ1-5|few
CASASSDGVFRTQHF
TGTGCCAGCGCTTCCTCGGACGGGGTCTTTAGGACCCAGCATTTT
>13|-|TRBV20-1|TRBJ2-3|-
CSARDPDTDTQYF
TGCAGTGCTAGAGATCCAGACACAGATACGCAGTATTTT
>15|TRBD2|TRBV7-9|TRBJ2-5|-
CASSGSGGTQETQYF
TGTGCCAGCAGCGGTAGCGGGGGGACCCAAGAGACCCAGTACTTC
>15|-|TRBV7-6|TRBJ2-7|-
CASSSAGASTCEQYF
TGTGCCAGCAGCTCTGCCGGAGCGTCCACCTGCGAGCAGTACTTC
>14|-|TRBV27|TRBJ2-1|few
CASSLAYEGNEQFF
TGTGCCAGCAGTTTAGCCTACGAGGGCAATGAGCAGTTCTTC
>15|-|TRBV7-9|TRBJ2-4|-
CASSPRREGRNIQYF
TGTGCCAGCAGCCCCCGGAGGGAAGGAAGAAACATTCAGTACTTC
>13|-|TRBV7-2|TRBJ1-1|many
CASSFWVDTEAFF
TGTGCCAGCAGCTTTTGGGTTGACACTGAAGCTTTCTTT
>15|TRBD1|TRBV7-9|TRBJ2-2|few
CASSDTGATIGELFF
TGTGCCAGCAGCGATACAGGGGCTACGATCGGGGAGCTGTTTTTT
>11|-|TRBV27|TRBJ2-1|-
CASGGWNEQFF
TGTGCCAGCGGGGGGTGGAATGAGCAGTTCTTC
>16|TRBD2|TRBV27|TRBJ2-5|-
CVSSTRERGGLETQYF
TGTGTCAGCAGCACACGAGAGCGGGGGGGACTCGAGACCCAGTACTTC
>14|-|TRBV11-3|TRBJ1-1|few
CASSSEAGDTEAFF
TGTGCCAGCAGCTCCGAAGCAGGGGACACTGAAGCTTTCTTT
>15|-|TRBV19|TRBJ1-1|few
CASSIVPDFGTEAFF
TGTGCCAGTAGTATAGTACCCGATTTTGGCACTGAAGCTTTCTTT